Each of the 13 T cell receptor beta chains below was sequenced from the same sample in a study of patients and donors after allogeneic stem cell transplantation (dated by TCRdb to 2018 to 2020). Libraries were constructed by RT-PCR. The sequencer was a NextSeq 550. TCRdb handled the public reads itself, with Q25 trimming in fastp and clone calling in MiXCR, and kept productive beta chains. Duplicate CDR3 protein sequences are folded into a single record with the most common DNA and genes. Across this sample there are about 200,000 distinct CDR3 sequences, with around 40% seen only once. About 9.9% of the sample comes from the top ten. Sequences were obtained from blood, either unsorted or a sorted T cell fraction (not recorded which). These TCRs come from a human donor who was either an allogeneic HSCT recipient or a stem cell or donor lymphocyte infusion donor (not recorded which). It is not recorded whose cells these are; they may come from a transplant donor.

This chain uses TRBV7-6 with TRBJ1-1; D is ambiguous. V was clipped by 3 bases and J by 2 bases, with 13 bases between them. Per germline, CDR1 SGHVS and CDR2 FNYEAQ. The CDR3 is made up of 15 amino acids. The CDR3 nucleotides read TGTGCCAGCAGCTTGTCTACGTCCCCTAACACTGAAGCTTTCTTT. Amino acids: CASSLSTSPNTEAFF.

The chain combines TRBV14 with TRBJ1-2, with a weak D call TRBD1 (6 bases). Trimming cost V 5 bases and J 4 bases, with 17 bases left between them. The CDR3 has 15 amino acids. In germline, CDR1 is SGHDN, CDR2 FVKESK. CDR3 sequence (DNA): TGTGCCAGCAGCTTCGGACAGACCTTCGGCTATGGCTACACCTTC. Residues: CASSFGQTFGYGYTF.

In this sample, this clonotype turned up a few times. This chain uses TRBV4-1 with TRBJ1-1, with a weak D call TRBD1 (6 bases). Trimming took off 4 bases at V and 0 bases at J, with 12 bases between the two ends. This CDR3 contains 15 residues. Germline V lookup: CDR1 MGHRA, CDR2 YSYEKL. The DNA for the CDR3 is TGCGCCAGCAGCCCCCCGACAGGTTTGAACACTGAAGCTTTCTTT. Translation: CASSPPTGLNTEAFF.

The chain has TRBV12-3 or TRBV12-4 and TRBJ1-2; a weak D match, TRBD1 (5 bases). Trimming shortened V by 4 bases and J by 8 bases, and 20 bases separated the two germline ends. The length of the CDR3 is 15 residues. Here the CDR3 reads CASSSPGRGYDGYTF. Written as DNA, the CDR3 is TGTGCCAGCAGTTCGCCGGGACGGGGATATGACGGCTACACCTTC.

The genes are TRBV6-6 and TRBJ2-5, with D perhaps TRBD2 (5 bases). This CDR3 contains 15 residues. Germline V gene sequence: CDR1 MNHNY, CDR2 SVGAGI (reference sequence). Trimming pared 6 bases from V and 2 bases from J, leaving 16 bases between. The CDR3 DNA reads as TGTGCCAGCAGCGGACGGAGCGAGGGACAAGAGACCCAGTACTTC. Encoded protein: CASSGRSEGQETQYF.

The V and J genes are TRBV27 and TRBJ1-2; possibly TRBD1 for D (5 bases). CDR1 and CDR2 (germline): MNHEY, SMNVEV (reference sequence). V was pared by 2 bases and J by 6 bases, with 10 bases between. The CDR3 extends over 13 amino acids. The CDR3 bases are TGTGCCAGCAGTTTAGTGGGGACGGATGGCTACACCTTC. This sequence encodes CASSLVGTDGYTF.

V usage is TRBV24-1 and J usage is TRBJ2-7; 8 bases line up with TRBD2. This CDR3 comprises 14 residues. V trimming: 6 bases; J trimming: 1 base; junction bases outside the gene matches: 4. Germline CDR1 is KGHDR and CDR2 is SFDVKD. The CDR3 region is CATSTGGVSYEQYF. CDR3 bases: TGTGCCACCAGTACCGGGGGGGTGTCCTACGAGCAGTACTTC.

This clonotype was seen a few times. This chain joins TRBV7-9 and TRBJ1-1, with TRBD1 matching 7 bases. CDR1 and CDR2 (germline): SEHNR, FQNEAQ (reference sequence). V shed 3 bases and J 7 bases; nucleotides not matched to a gene: 2. The CDR3 is made up of 12 amino acids. This CDR3 reads CASSLGQSEAFF. The DNA for the CDR3 is TGTGCCAGCAGCTTGGGACAGAGTGAAGCTTTCTTT. The variable domain in full, completed from reference TRBV7-9 and TRBJ1-1, reads DTGVSQNPRHKITKRGQNVTFRCDPISEHNRLYWYRQTLGQGPEFLTYFQNEAQLEKSRLLSDRFSAERPKGSFSTLEIQRTEQGDSAMYLCASSLGQSEAFFGQGTRLTVV.

The gene calls are TRBV29-1 and TRBJ2-1; no firm D call. V dropped 3 bases and J dropped 9 bases, with 21 bases sitting between them. From germline, CDR1 is SQVTM and CDR2 ANQGSEA. The CDR3 totals 15 residues. The CDR3 sequence: CSVEVHPNSLIEQFF. The CDR3 DNA sequence: TGCAGCGTTGAGGTGCACCCAAATTCCCTCATTGAGCAGTTCTTC.

The chain employs TRBV10-3 and TRBJ1-1, with TRBD1 as a possible D gene (6 bases). This CDR3 contains 13 residues. Germline V CDR1 and CDR2: ENHRY, SYGVKD. Trimming took 6 bases from V and 4 from J, leaving 12 bases between them. CDR3 sequence reads: CAIRHTGSTEAFF. CDR3 nucleotide sequence: TGTGCCATCAGACATACAGGGTCCACTGAAGCTTTCTTT.

The chain uses TRBV7-2 and TRBJ2-3; D unclear. Germline values: CDR1 SGHTA, CDR2 FQGNSA. This CDR3 has 11 amino acids. Trimming left V 6 bases short and J 2 bases short, with 3 bases between. CDR3 region: CASSNTDTQYF. CDR3 nucleotides: TGTGCCAGCAGTAACACAGATACGCAGTATTTT.

The gene calls are TRBV27 and TRBJ1-3; D possibly corresponds to TRBD1 (5 bases). The CDR3 is made up of 14 amino acids. Trimming cost V 7 bases and J 0 bases, with 10 bases left between them. Germline CDR1 and CDR2: MNHEY and SMNVEV (reference sequence). CDR3 DNA sequence: TGTGCCAGCAAGGGGCACTCCTCTGGAAACACCATATATTTT. Translating it yields CASKGHSSGNTIYF.

The chain employs TRBV12-3 or TRBV12-4 and TRBJ1-2; D is uncertain. This CDR3 spans 14 amino acids. V lost 1 base, J lost 0 bases, and 6 bases lay in between. The CDR3 DNA follows: TGTGCCAGCAGTTTAGGGCTTTCTAACTATGGCTACACCTTC. This sequence encodes CASSLGLSNYGYTF.